These 7 T cell receptor beta chains were all obtained from the same sample, sequenced in a study of shared clonotypes between healthy human individuals. The protocol was immunoSEQ multiplex PCR, while the TCRdb copy is restricted to in-frame clones and leaves out a portion. The table records 1.4 million to 1.5 million clones, 95% to 97% of them present only once. The sample comprised naive CD4+ T cells sorted from blood. The subset is: CD45RA+ positively selected. Source of these receptors: a young man in good health.

The genes are TRBV14 and TRBJ1-5; 7 positions agree with TRBD1. V gave up 2 bases and J gave up 5 bases; unmatched junction bases: 6. Germline lookup yields CDR1 SGHDN and CDR2 FVKESK. The CDR3 is 15 amino acids. This CDR3 is CASSQTDRDHQPQHF. CDR3 sequence (DNA): TGTGCCAGCAGCCAAACTGACAGGGACCATCAGCCCCAGCATTTT.

The DNA of the CDR3 is TGTGCCAGTAGGATCGTGGGGATTGCGAACACTGAAGCTTTCTTT. This codes for CASRIVGIANTEAFF. The V call is TRBV7-9, the J call TRBJ1-1; D uncertain. The germline V and J ends were trimmed by 9 bases and 1 base, with 18 bases remaining between them. This CDR3 contains 15 residues. Germline loops: CDR1 SEHNR, CDR2 FQNEAQ (reference sequence). The whole variable domain, filled in from reference TRBV7-9 and TRBJ1-1, reads DTGVSQNPRHKITKRGQNVTFRCDPISEHNRLYWYRQTLGQGPEFLTYFQNEAQLEKSRLLSDRFSAERPKGSFSTLEIQRTEQGDSAMYLCASRIVGIANTEAFFGQGTRLTVV.

This clone was counted a single time. The rearrangement uses TRBV28 and TRBJ1-5; no firm D call. The CDR3 is 12 residues long. V shed 8 bases and J shed 4 bases, with 9 bases lying between them. The V gene's germline CDR1 is MDHEN and CDR2 SYDVKM. The CDR3 sequence is CASPSGNQPQHF. CDR3 nucleotides: TGTGCCAGCCCGTCTGGGAATCAGCCCCAGCATTTT.

The table lists this clone with a count of one. The chain joins TRBV18 to TRBJ2-1; D may be TRBD1 or TRBD2 (6 bases each). Trimming stripped 3 bases from V and 3 bases from J, with 21 bases between. The CDR3 spans 18 residues. Germline CDR1 KGHSH, CDR2 LQKENI. CDR3 nucleotides: TGTGCCAGCTCACCCAGGACCCCAGGCGGGACAAACTACAATGAGCAGTTCTTC. Its translation: CASSPRTPGGTNYNEQFF. Full variable domain (rest looked up from reference TRBV18 and TRBJ2-1): NAGVMQNPRHLVRRRGQEARLRCSPMKGHSHVYWYRQLPEEGLKFMVYLQKENIIDESGMPKERFSAEFPKEGPSILRIQQVVRGDSAAYFCASSPRTPGGTNYNEQFFGPGTRLTVL.

The DNA of the CDR3 is TGTGCCAGCAGTTTCGCGGGGCTTGAGCAGTTCTTC. It specifies CASSFAGLEQFF. This chain links TRBV28 with TRBJ2-1; D possibly corresponds to TRBD2 (6 bases). The V end was cut by 3 bases, the J end by 9 bases, with 9 bases between. The CDR3 is 12 amino acids. Germline loops: CDR1 MDHEN, CDR2 SYDVKM.

V and J are TRBV15 and TRBJ1-1; TRBD1 agrees at 8 bases. V shed 1 base, J shed 8 bases, and the junction held 15 bases outside the gene matches. The CDR3 consists of 17 residues. CDR1 and CDR2 (germline): LNHNV, YYDKDF (reference sequence). In DNA form, the CDR3 reads TGTGCCACCAGCAGAGGAGGTAAAACAGGGGGGTTTAGGGAAGCTTTCTTT. Its protein is CATSRGGKTGGFREAFF.

The CDR3 protein is CASSPWRGSGANVLTF. The DNA for the CDR3 is TGTGCCAGCAGCCCATGGAGGGGCTCTGGGGCCAACGTCCTGACTTTC. The chain uses TRBV28 and TRBJ2-6, with D perhaps TRBD2 (6 bases). The V gene's germline CDR1 is MDHEN and CDR2 SYDVKM. The CDR3 is made up of 16 amino acids. V lost 6 bases, J lost 0 bases, and 12 bases lay in between.